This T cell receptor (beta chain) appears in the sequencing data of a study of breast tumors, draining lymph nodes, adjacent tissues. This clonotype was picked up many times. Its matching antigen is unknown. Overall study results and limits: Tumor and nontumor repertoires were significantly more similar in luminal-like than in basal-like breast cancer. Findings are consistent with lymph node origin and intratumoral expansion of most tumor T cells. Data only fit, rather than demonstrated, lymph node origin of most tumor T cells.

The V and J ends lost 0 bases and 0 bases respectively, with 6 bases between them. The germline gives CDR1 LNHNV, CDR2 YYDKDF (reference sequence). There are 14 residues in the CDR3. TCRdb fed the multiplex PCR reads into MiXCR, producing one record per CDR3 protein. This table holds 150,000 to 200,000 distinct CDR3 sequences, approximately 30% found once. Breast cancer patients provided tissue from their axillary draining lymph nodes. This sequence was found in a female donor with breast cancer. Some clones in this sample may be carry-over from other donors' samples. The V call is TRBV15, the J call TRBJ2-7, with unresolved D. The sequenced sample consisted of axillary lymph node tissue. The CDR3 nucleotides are TGTGCCACCAGCAGAGATCCGGACTCCTACGAGCAGTACTTC. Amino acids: CATSRDPDSYEQYF.